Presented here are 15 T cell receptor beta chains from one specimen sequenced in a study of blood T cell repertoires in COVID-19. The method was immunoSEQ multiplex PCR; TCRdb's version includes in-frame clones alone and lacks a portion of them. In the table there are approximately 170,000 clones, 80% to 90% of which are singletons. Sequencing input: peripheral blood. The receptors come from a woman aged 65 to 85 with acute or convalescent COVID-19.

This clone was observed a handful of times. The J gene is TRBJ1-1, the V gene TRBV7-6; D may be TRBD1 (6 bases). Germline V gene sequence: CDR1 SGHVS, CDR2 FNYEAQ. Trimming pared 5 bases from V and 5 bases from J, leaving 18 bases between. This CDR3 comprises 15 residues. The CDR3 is CASSPQQGMWTEAFF. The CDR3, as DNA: TGTGCCAGCAGCCCACAACAGGGAATGTGGACTGAAGCTTTCTTT.

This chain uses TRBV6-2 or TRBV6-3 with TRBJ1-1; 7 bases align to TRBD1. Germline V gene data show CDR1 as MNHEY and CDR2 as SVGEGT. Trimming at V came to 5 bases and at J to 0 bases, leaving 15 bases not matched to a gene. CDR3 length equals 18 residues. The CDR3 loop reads CASSDQPRRGQLNTEAFF. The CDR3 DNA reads TGTGCCAGCAGTGACCAACCGCGCAGGGGACAGTTGAACACTGAAGCTTTCTTT.

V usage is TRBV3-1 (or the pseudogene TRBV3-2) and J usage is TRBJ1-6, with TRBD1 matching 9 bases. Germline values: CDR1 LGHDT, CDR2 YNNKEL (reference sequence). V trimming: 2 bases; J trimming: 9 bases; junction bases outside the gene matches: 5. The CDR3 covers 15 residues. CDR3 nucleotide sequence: TGTGCCAGCAGCCAAACAGGGGGCTGGGGTTCACCCCTCCACTTT. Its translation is CASSQTGGWGSPLHF.

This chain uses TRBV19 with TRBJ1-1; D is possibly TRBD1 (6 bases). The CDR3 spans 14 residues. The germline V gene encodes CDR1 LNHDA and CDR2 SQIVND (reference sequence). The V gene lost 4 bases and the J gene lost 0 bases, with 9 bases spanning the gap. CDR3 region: CASSTQGLNTEAFF. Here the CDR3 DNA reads TGTGCCAGTAGTACACAGGGACTGAACACTGAAGCTTTCTTT.

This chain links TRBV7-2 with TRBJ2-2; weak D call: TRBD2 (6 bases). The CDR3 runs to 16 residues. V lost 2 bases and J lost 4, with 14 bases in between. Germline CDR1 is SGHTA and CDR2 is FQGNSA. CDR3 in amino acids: CASSLWASASTGELFF. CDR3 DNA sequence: TGTGCCAGCAGCTTATGGGCTAGCGCGTCCACCGGGGAGCTGTTTTTT.

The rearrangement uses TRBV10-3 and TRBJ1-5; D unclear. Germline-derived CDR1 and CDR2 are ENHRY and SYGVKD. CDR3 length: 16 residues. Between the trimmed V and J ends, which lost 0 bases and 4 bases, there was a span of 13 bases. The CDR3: CAISESARSGNQPQHF. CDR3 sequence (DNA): TGTGCCATCAGTGAGTCTGCACGTAGCGGGAATCAGCCCCAGCATTTT.

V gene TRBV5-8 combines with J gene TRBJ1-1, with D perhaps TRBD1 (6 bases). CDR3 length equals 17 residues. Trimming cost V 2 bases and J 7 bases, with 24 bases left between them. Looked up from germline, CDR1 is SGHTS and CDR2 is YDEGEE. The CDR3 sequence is CASSLVLRTGTPIEAFF. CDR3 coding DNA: TGTGCCAGCAGCTTAGTTCTTCGGACCGGGACACCGATTGAAGCTTTCTTT. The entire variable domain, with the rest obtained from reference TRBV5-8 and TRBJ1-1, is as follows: EAGVTQSPTHLIKTRGQQATLRCSPISGHTSVYWYQQALGLGLQFLLWYDEGEERNRGNFPPRFSGRQFPNYSSELNVNALELEDSALYLCASSLVLRTGTPIEAFFGQGTRLTVV.

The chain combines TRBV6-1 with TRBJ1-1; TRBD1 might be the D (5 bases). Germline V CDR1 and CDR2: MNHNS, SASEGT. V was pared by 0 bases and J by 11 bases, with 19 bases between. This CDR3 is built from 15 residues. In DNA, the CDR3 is TGTGCCAGCAGTGAAGCTGCAAGGCAGGGAGGGAGCGCTTTCTTT. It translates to CASSEAARQGGSAFF.

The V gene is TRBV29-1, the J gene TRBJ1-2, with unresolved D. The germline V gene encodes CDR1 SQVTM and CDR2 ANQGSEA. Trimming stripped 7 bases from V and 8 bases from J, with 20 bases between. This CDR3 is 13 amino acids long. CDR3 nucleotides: TGCAGCGCCGGAACCTCGGGGTTAGGCGGCTACACCTTC. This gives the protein CSAGTSGLGGYTF.

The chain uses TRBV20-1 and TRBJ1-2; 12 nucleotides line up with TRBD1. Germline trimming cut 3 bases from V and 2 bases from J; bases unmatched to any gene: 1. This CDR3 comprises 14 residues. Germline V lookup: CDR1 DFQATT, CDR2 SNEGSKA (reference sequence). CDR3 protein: CSASGTGGNYGYTF. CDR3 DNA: TGCAGTGCTAGTGGGACAGGGGGCAACTATGGCTACACCTTC.

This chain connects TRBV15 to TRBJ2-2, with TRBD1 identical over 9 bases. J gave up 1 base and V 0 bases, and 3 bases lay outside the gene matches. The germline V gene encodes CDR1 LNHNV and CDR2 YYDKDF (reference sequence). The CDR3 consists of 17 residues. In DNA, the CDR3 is TGTGCCACCAGCAGAGAGCCGGGACAGGGGAACACCGGGGAGCTGTTTTTT. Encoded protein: CATSREPGQGNTGELFF.

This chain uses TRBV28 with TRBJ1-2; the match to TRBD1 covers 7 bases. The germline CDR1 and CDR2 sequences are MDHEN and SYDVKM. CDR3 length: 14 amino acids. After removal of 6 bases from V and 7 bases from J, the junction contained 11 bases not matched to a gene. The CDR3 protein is CASRQTDRASGYTF. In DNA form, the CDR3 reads TGTGCCAGCAGACAGACTGACAGGGCTTCTGGCTACACCTTC.

The CDR3 is CASIKGAGITGELFF. The CDR3 nucleotides are TGTGCCAGCATTAAAGGTGCGGGAATCACCGGGGAGCTGTTTTTT. The chain carries TRBV3-1 (or the pseudogene TRBV3-2) and TRBJ2-2; tentatively, D is TRBD2 (6 bases). The V gene lost 7 bases and the J gene lost 4 bases, with 16 bases spanning the gap. Germline values: CDR1 LGHDT, CDR2 YNNKEL (reference sequence). This CDR3 comprises 15 residues.

The CDR3: CASSILPGDYGYTF. CDR3 DNA sequence: TGTGCCAGTAGTATCCTCCCAGGGGACTATGGCTACACCTTC. The chain carries TRBV19 and TRBJ1-2, with TRBD1 as a possible D gene (6 bases). V lost 3 bases and J lost 3, with 11 bases in between. The CDR3 consists of 14 residues. Looked up from germline, CDR1 is LNHDA and CDR2 is SQIVND (reference sequence).

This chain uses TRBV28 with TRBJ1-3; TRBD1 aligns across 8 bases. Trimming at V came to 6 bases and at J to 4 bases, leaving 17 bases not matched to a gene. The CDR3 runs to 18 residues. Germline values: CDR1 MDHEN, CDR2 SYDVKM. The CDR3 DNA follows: TGTGCCAGCAGCGTGGGGACAGGCGGTAGTTCTCGGGGAAACACCATATATTTT. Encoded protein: CASSVGTGGSSRGNTIYF.